This is a list of T cell receptor beta chains from one sample in a study of ipilimumab plus nivolumab after autologous stem cell transplantation. Sequencing used immunoSEQ multiplex PCR; TCRdb keeps in-frame clones, though not all of them. The data contain some 46,000 clones, about 88% of them seen just once; the ten biggest clones take up approximately 0.83%. The input for sequencing was PBMCs, taken in a trial of ipilimumab plus nivolumab as post-transplant consolidation. The origin of the receptors is a male donor with multiple myeloma. Both conserved end residues are part of each CDR3. The D gene is left open where the match is weak. Not every row has a clone size; where given, it reads once, few, many or a size class.

>.|TRBV21-1|TRBJ1-5|.
CASSLPPKPNQPQHF
TGTGCCAGCAGCCTCCCGCCCAAACCCAATCAGCCCCAGCATTTT
>.|TRBV19|TRBJ2-2|.
CASSARTGANTGELFF
TGTGCCAGTAGTGCCCGGACCGGCGCGAACACCGGGGAGCTGTTTTTT
>TRBD1|TRBV5-6|TRBJ2-7|.
CASSLGQGASEQYF
TGTGCCAGCAGCCTAGGACAGGGGGCGAGCGAGCAGTACTTC
>.|TRBV29-1|TRBJ1-5|.
CSPRRDTYSNQPQHF
TGCAGCCCCAGGAGGGACACGTATAGCAATCAGCCCCAGCATTTT
>TRBD2|TRBV19|TRBJ2-5|.
CASRTLAGGRETQYF
TGTGCCAGTAGGACGCTAGCGGGGGGGCGGGAGACCCAGTACTTC
>.|TRBV29-1|TRBJ2-7|.
CSVGLGDEQYF
TGCAGCGTTGGATTAGGGGACGAGCAGTACTTC
>.|TRBV6-4|TRBJ2-7|.
CASSDPRIERRLAYEQYF
TGTGCCAGCAGTGACCCCCGGATTGAGCGGAGACTCGCCTACGAGCAGTACTTC
>.|TRBV29-1|TRBJ2-7|.
CRGESRGELGEQYF
TGCAGAGGGGAGTCCAGGGGCGAATTAGGGGAGCAGTACTTC
>TRBD2|TRBV9|TRBJ2-1|.
CASSTRTSASYNEQFF
TGTGCCAGCAGCACCCGGACTAGCGCATCCTACAATGAGCAGTTCTTC
>.|TRBV7-2|TRBJ1-2|.
CASSFTWAYGYTF
TGTGCCAGCAGCTTCACATGGGCCTATGGCTACACCTTC
>.|TRBV6-5|TRBJ2-2|.
CASSYPRPENTGELFF
TGTGCCAGCAGTTACCCGAGGCCCGAGAACACCGGGGAGCTGTTTTTT
>.|TRBV6-6|TRBJ1-1|.
CASSRLYTEAFF
TGTGCCAGCAGTCGCCTATACACTGAAGCTTTCTTT
>TRBD2|TRBV5-1|TRBJ2-3|.
CASSWVSGSTDTQYF
TGCGCCAGCAGCTGGGTTAGCGGGAGCACAGATACGCAGTATTTT
>.|TRBV4-1|TRBJ1-6|few
CASSQPLLGAGNSPLHF
TGCGCCAGCAGCCAGCCCCTACTAGGGGCGGGTAATTCACCCCTCCACTTT
>.|TRBV2|TRBJ2-2|.
CASRPELTGELFF
TGTGCCAGCAGGCCGGAACTCACCGGGGAGCTGTTTTTT
>.|TRBV7-7|TRBJ2-1|.
CASSLSSGPYNEQFF
TGTGCTAGCAGCTTAAGCAGCGGCCCCTACAATGAGCAGTTCTTC
>.|TRBV2|TRBJ2-1|.
CASSESGVALYNEQFF
TGTGCCAGCAGTGAAAGCGGCGTGGCCCTTTACAATGAGCAGTTCTTC
>.|TRBV6-5|TRBJ2-7|.
CASSYSPGLEQYF
TGTGCCAGCAGTTACTCCCCAGGGCTCGAGCAGTACTTC
>TRBD1|TRBV4-1|TRBJ1-5|.
CASSQDGQENQPQHF
TGCGCCAGCAGCCAAGACGGACAGGAGAATCAGCCCCAGCATTTT
>.|TRBV5-1|TRBJ2-5|.
CASSLGTPQETQYF
TGCGCCAGCAGCTTGGGGACCCCTCAAGAGACCCAGTACTTC
>TRBD1|TRBV6-6|TRBJ2-3|.
CASSYGTGGRTDTQYF
TGTGCCAGCAGTTACGGGACAGGGGGACGCACAGATACGCAGTATTTT
>TRBD1|TRBV5-5|TRBJ1-1|once
CASSASTGVHEAFF
TGTGCCAGCAGCGCCTCGACAGGGGTCCATGAAGCTTTCTTT
>TRBD1|TRBV4-1|TRBJ2-7|.
CASSQDGTGAYEQYF
TGCGCCAGCAGCCAAGACGGGACAGGGGCCTACGAGCAGTACTTC
>.|TRBV18|TRBJ1-5|.
CASSPAGRQPQHF
TGTGCCAGCTCACCTGCAGGGCGTCAGCCCCAGCATTTT
>TRBD1|TRBV4-2|TRBJ2-3|.
CASNDRDSTDTQYF
TGTGCCAGCAACGACAGGGACAGCACAGATACGCAGTATTTT
>.|TRBV4-2|TRBJ1-5|.
CASSQAVGQPQHF
TGTGCTAGCAGCCAAGCCGTAGGCCAGCCCCAGCATTTT
>.|TRBV6-5|TRBJ2-3|.
CASSYRGGATDTQYF
TGTGCCAGCAGTTACAGAGGGGGAGCCACAGATACGCAGTATTTT
>.|TRBV6-6|TRBJ1-4|.
CASSYPGETEKLFF
TGTGCCAGCAGTTACCCCGGGGAGACGGAAAAACTGTTTTTT
>TRBD1|TRBV18|TRBJ1-2|.
CASSQGQGNTNYGYTF
TGTGCCAGCTCACAGGGACAGGGGAATACTAACTATGGCTACACCTTC
>TRBD1|TRBV5-1|TRBJ1-4|.
CASSLGDRDNEKLFF
TGCGCCAGCAGCTTGGGGGACAGAGATAATGAAAAACTGTTTTTT
>TRBD1|TRBV7-2|TRBJ1-2|once
CASSSFGTGGNGYTF
TGTGCCAGCAGCTCCTTCGGGACAGGGGGTAATGGCTACACCTTC
>TRBD1|TRBV9|TRBJ2-7|.
CASSEWGTGYYEQYF
TGTGCCAGCAGCGAGTGGGGGACAGGGTACTACGAGCAGTACTTC
>.|TRBV11-2|TRBJ2-5|.
CASSFLTQETQYF
TGTGCCAGCAGCTTTTTAACTCAAGAGACCCAGTACTTC
>.|TRBV18|TRBJ1-1|.
CASHHGQGTYEAFF
TGTGCCAGCCATCACGGGCAGGGGACATATGAAGCTTTCTTT
>TRBD2|TRBV6-1|TRBJ2-1|.
CASRLTSGRDNEQFF
TGTGCCAGCAGGTTGACTAGCGGGAGGGACAATGAGCAGTTCTTC
>TRBD2|TRBV28|TRBJ2-5|.
CASWTSGSQETQYF
TGTGCCAGTTGGACTAGCGGGTCTCAAGAGACCCAGTACTTC
>.|TRBV6-1|TRBJ2-2|.
CASSVLIGRAANTGELFF
TGTGCCAGCAGTGTACTAATAGGCAGGGCCGCGAACACCGGGGAGCTGTTTTTT